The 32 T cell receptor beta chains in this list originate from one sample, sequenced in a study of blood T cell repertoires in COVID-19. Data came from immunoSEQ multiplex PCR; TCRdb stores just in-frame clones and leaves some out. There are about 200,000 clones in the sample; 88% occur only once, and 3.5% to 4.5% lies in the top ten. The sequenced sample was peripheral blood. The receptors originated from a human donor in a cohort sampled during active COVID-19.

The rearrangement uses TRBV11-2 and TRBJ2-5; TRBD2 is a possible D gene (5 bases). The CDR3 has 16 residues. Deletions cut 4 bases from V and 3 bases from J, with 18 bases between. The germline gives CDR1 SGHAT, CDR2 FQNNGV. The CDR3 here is CASSSQPDSKKETQYF. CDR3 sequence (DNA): TGTGCCAGCAGCTCTCAGCCGGACTCCAAAAAAGAGACCCAGTACTTC.

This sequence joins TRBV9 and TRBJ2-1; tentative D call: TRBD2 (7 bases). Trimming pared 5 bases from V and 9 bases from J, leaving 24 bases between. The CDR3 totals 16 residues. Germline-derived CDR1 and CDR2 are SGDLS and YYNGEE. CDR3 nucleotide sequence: TGTGCCAGCAGTCACGTTAGGGGGGGGCGAGTAAGTGAGCAGTTCTTC. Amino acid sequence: CASSHVRGGRVSEQFF.

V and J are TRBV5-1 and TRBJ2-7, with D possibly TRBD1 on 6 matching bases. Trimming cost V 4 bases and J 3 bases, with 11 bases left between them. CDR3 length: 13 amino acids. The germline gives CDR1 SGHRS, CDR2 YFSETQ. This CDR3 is CASSPGQFYEQYF. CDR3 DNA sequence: TGCGCCAGCAGCCCGGGACAATTCTACGAGCAGTACTTC.

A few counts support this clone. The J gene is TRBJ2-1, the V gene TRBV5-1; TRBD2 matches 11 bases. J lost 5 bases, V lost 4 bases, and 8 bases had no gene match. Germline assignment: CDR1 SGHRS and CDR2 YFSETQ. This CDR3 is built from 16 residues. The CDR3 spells CASSDLGTSGHNEQFF. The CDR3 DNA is TGCGCCAGCAGCGACCTAGGGACTAGCGGACACAATGAGCAGTTCTTC.

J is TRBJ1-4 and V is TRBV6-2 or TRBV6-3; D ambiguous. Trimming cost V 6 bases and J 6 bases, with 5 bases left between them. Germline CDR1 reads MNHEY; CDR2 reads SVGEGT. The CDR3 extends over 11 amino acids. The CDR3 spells CASSSDEKLFF. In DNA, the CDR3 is TGTGCCAGCAGCTCCGATGAAAAACTGTTTTTT.

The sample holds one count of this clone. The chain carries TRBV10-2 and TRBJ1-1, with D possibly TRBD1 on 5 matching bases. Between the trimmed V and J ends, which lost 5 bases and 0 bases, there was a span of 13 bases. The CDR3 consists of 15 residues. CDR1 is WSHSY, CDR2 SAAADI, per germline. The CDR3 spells CASSHRKQVNTEAFF. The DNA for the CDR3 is TGCGCCAGCAGTCATAGGAAACAGGTGAACACTGAAGCTTTCTTT.

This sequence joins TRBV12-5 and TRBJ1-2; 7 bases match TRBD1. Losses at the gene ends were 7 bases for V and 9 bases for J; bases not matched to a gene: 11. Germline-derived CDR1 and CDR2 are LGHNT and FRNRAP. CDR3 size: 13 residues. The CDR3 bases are TGTGCTAGTGCCCCATCAGGGGGATCTAGCTACACCTTC. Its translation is CASAPSGGSSYTF.

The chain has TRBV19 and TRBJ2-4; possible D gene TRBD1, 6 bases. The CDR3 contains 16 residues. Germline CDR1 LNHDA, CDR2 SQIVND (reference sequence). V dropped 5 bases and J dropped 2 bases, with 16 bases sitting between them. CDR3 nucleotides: TGTGCCAGTAGTCCCACTGGGGGCTTGACCAAAAACATTCAGTACTTC. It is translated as CASSPTGGLTKNIQYF.

This CDR3 reads CASSPSGQGNTGELFF. CDR3 sequence (DNA): TGTGCCAGCTCACCATCCGGACAGGGGAACACCGGGGAGCTGTTTTTT. The chain uses TRBV18 and TRBJ2-2; 8 bases match TRBD1. The CDR3 has 16 amino acids. Unmatched junction bases numbered 3, after V lost 2 bases and J lost 1 base. Germline CDR1 is KGHSH and CDR2 is LQKENI.

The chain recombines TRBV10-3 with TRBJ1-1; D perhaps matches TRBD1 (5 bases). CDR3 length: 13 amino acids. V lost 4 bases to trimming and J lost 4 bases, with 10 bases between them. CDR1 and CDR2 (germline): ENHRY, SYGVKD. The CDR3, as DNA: TGTGCCATCAGTGGGGGGGTTCGCACTGAAGCTTTCTTT. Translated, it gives CAISGGVRTEAFF.

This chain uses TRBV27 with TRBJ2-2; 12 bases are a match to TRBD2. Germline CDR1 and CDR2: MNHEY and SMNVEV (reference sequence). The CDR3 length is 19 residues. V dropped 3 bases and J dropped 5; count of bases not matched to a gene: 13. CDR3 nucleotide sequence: TGTGCCAGCAGTTTCAGGGTGGCAGCAGGGACTAGCGGGACCGGGGAGCTGTTTTTT. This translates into CASSFRVAAGTSGTGELFF.

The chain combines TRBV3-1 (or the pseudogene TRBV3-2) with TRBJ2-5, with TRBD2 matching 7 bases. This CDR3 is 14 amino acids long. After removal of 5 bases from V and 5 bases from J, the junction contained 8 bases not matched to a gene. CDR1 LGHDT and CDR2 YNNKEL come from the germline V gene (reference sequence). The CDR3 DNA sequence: TGTGCCAGCAGCTCCGGGACTACCGTGGAGACCCAGTACTTC. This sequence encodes CASSSGTTVETQYF.

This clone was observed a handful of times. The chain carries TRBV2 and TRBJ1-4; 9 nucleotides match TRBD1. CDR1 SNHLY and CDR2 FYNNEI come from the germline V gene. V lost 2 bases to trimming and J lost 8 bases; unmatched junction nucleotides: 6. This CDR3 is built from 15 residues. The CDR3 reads CASSEMGQGLEKLFF. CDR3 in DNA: TGTGCCAGCAGTGAAATGGGACAGGGACTGGAAAAACTGTTTTTT.

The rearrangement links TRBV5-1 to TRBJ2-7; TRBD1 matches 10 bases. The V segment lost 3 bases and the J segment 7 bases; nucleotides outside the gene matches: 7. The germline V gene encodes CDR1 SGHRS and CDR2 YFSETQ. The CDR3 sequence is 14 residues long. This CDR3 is CASSSGQGLGEQYF. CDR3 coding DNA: TGCGCCAGCAGCTCGGGACAGGGGCTGGGGGAGCAGTACTTC. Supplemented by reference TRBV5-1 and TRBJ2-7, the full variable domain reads KAGVTQTPRYLIKTRGQQVTLSCSPISGHRSVSWYQQTPGQGLQFLFEYFSETQRNKGNFPGRFSGRQFSNSRSEMNVSTLELGDSALYLCASSSGQGLGEQYFGPGTRLTVT.

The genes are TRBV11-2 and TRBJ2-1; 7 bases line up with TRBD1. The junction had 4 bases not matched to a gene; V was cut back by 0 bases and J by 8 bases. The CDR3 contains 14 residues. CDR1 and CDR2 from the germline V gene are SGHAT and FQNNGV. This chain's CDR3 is CASSLEGRGYEQFF. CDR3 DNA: TGTGCCAGCAGCTTAGAGGGCAGGGGGTATGAGCAGTTCTTC.

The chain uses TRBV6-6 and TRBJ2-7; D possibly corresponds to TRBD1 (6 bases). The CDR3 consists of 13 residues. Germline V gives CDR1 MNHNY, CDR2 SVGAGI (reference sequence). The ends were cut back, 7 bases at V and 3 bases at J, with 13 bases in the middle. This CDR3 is CASNMGHVYEQYF. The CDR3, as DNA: TGTGCCAGCAATATGGGACACGTCTACGAGCAGTACTTC.

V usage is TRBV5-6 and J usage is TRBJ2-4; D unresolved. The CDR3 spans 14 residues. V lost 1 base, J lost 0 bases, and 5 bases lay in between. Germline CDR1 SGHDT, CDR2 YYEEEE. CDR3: CASSLNLAKNIQYF. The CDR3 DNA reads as TGTGCCAGCAGCTTGAATCTAGCCAAAAACATTCAGTACTTC.

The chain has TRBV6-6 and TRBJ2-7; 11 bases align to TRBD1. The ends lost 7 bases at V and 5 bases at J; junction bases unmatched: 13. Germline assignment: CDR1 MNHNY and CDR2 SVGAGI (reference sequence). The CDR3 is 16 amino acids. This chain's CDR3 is CASTPVRTGGYDEQYF. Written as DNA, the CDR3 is TGTGCCAGCACCCCGGTCCGGACAGGGGGCTATGACGAGCAGTACTTC.

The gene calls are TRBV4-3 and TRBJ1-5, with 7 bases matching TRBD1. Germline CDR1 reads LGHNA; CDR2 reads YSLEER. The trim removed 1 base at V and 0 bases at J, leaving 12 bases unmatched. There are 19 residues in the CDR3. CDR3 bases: TGCGCCAGCAGCCAAGGCTGGAAGGACAGGTCATATAGCAATCAGCCCCAGCATTTT. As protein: CASSQGWKDRSYSNQPQHF.

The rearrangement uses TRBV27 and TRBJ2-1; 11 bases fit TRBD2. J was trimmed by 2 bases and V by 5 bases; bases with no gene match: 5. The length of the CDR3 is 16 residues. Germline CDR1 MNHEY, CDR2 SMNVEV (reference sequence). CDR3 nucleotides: TGTGCCAGCAGTCCAATGGGACTAGCGGCCTACAATGAGCAGTTCTTC. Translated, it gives CASSPMGLAAYNEQFF.

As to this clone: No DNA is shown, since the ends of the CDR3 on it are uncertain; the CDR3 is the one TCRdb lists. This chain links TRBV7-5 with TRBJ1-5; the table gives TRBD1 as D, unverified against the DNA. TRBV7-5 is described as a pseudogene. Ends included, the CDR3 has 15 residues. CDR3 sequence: CVRSWGQGAGQPQHF.

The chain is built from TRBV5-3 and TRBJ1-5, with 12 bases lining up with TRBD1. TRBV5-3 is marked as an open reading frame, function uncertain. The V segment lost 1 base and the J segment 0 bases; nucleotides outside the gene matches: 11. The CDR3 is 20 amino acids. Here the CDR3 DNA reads TGTGCCAGAAGCTTGCTTCGACGGGACAGGGGGCCCTATAGCAATCAGCCCCAGCATTTT. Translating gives CARSLLRRDRGPYSNQPQHF.

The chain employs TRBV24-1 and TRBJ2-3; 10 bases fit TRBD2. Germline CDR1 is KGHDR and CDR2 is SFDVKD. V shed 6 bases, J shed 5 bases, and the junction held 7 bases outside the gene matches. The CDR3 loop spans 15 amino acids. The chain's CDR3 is CATSQREGPGDTQYF. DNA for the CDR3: TGTGCCACCAGTCAGCGGGAGGGCCCAGGAGATACGCAGTATTTT.

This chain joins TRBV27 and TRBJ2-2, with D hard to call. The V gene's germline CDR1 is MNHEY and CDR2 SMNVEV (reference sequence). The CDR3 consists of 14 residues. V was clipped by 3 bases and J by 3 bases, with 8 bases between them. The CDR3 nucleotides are TGTGCCAGCAGTTTGGTGGAGCACACCGGGGAGCTGTTTTTT. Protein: CASSLVEHTGELFF.

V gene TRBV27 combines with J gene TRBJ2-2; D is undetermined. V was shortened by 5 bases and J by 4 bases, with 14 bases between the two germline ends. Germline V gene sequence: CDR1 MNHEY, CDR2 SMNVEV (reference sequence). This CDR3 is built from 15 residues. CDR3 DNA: TGTGCCAGCAGTCCGCGCCTAACGGGCACCGGGGAGCTGTTTTTT. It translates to CASSPRLTGTGELFF.

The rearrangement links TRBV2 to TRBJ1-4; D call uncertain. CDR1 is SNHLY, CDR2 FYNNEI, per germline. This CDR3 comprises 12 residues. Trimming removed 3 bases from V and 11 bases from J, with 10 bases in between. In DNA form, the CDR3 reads TGTGCCAGCAGTGATGGCTGGTCCAAACTGTTTTTT. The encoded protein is CASSDGWSKLFF.

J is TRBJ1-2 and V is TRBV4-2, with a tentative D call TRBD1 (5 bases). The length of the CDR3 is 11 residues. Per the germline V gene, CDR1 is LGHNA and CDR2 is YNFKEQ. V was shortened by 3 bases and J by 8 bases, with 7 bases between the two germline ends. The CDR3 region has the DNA TGTGCCAGCAGCCATGGGGGGGGCTACACCTTC. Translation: CASSHGGGYTF.

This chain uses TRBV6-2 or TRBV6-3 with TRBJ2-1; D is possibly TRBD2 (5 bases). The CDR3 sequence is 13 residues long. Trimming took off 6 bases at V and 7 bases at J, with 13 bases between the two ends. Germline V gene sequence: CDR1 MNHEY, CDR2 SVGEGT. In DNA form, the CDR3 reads TGTGCCAGCAGCCGGGCTTCGGGGAATGAGCAGTTCTTC. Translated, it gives CASSRASGNEQFF.

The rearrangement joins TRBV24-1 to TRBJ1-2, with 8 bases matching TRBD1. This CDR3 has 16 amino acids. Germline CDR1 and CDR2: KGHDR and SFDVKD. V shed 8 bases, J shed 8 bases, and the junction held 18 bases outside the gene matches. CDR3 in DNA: TGTGCCACCACGATCTTGACAGGGGTGACTACAGCGGGCTACACCTTC. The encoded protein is CATTILTGVTTAGYTF.

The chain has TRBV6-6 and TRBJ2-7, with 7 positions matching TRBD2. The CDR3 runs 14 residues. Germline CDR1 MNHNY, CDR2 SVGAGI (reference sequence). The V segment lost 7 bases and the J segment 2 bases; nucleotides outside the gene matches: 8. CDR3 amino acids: CASTPGDYPYEQYF. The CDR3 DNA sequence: TGTGCCAGCACCCCCGGGGACTACCCCTACGAGCAGTACTTC.

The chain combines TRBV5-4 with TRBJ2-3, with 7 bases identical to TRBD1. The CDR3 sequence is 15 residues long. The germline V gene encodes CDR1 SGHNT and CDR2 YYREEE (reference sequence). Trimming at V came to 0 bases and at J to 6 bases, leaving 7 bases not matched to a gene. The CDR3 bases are TGTGCCAGCAGCTTGGAAGTAGGGGGCAGGGATACGCAGTATTTT. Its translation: CASSLEVGGRDTQYF.

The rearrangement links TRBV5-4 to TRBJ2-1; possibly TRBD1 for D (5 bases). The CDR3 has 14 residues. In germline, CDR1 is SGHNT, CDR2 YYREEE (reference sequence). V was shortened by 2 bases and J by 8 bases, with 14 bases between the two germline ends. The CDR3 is CASSLGQGFDEQFF. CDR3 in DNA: TGTGCCAGCAGCTTAGGGCAGGGATTCGATGAGCAGTTCTTC.